The present TCR beta chain was sequenced within a study of human T cells and chemical hapten exposure. Study context: A mostly female patient group had alopecia areata, totalis or universalis. Whole-study results and caveats: Significantly more large CDR3 similarity clusters arose among expanded TCRs than among controls.

Comments on this clonotype: What it binds is not known.

TCRdb redid the calling of the RACE reads with MiXCR, one entry per CDR3 protein. The sample comprises about 110,000 distinct CDR3 sequences, about a tenth of which are singletons, and around 3% rests with the top ten. Stated time point: patch test 2, 6 weeks after DPC sensitization. As to treatment: therapeutic diphenylcyclopropenone sensitization with weekly scalp DPC. Donors were 18 to 70-year-old alopecia patients suitable for DPC. Sequencing used whole blood, obtained in connection with sensitization to the hapten diphenylcyclopropenone (DPC). The source of this sequence is a woman aged 40 to 49 with alopecia areata. Some clones in this sample may be carry-over from other donors' samples.

This CDR3 reads CASSRTGGGEQFF. Written as DNA, the CDR3 is TGTGCCAGCAGCCGGACGGGGGGCGGTGAGCAGTTCTTC. V and J are TRBV6-5 and TRBJ2-1, with TRBD2 as a possible D gene (7 bases). CDR3 size: 13 residues. CDR1 MNHEY and CDR2 SVGAGI come from the germline V gene. Trimming stripped 6 bases from V and 9 bases from J, with 15 bases between.